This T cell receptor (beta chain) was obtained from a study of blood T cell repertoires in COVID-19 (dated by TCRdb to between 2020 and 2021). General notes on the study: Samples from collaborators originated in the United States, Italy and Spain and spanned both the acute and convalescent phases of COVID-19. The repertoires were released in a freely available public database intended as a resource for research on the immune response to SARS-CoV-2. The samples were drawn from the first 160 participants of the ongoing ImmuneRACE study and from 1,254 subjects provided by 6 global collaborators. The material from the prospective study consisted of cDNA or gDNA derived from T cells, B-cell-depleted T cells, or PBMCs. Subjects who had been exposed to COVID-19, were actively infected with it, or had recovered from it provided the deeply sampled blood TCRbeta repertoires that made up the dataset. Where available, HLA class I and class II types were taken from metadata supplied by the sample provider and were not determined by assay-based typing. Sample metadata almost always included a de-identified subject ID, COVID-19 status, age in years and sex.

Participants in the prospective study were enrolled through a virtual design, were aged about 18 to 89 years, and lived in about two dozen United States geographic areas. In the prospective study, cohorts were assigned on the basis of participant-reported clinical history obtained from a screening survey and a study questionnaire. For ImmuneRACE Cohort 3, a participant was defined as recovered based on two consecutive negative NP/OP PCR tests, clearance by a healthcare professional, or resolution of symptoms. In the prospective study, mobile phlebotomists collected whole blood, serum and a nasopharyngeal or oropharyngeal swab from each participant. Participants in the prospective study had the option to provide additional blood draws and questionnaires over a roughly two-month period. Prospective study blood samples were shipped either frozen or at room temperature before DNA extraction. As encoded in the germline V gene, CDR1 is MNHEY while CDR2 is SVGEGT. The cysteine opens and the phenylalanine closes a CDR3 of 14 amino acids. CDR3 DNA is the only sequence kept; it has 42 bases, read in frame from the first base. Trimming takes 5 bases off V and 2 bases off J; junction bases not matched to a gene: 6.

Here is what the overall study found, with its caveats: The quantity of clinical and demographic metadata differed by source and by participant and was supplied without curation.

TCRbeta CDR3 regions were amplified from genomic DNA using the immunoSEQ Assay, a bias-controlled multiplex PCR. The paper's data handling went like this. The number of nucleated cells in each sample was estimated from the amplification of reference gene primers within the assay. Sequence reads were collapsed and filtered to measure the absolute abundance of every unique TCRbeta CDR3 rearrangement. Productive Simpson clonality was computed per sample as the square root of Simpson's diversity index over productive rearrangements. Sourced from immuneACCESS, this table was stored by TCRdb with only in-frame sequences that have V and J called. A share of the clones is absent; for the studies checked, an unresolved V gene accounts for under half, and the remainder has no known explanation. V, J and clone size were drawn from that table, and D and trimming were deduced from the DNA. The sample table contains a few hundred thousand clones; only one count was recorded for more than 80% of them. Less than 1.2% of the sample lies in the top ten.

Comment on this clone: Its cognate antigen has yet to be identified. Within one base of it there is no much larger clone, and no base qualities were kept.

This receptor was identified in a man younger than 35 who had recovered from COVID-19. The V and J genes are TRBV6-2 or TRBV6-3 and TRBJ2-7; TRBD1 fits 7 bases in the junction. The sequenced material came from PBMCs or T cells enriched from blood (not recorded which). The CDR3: CASSDPGQTYEQYF. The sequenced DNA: TGTGCCAGCAGTGACCCGGGACAGACCTACGAGCAGTACTTC.